Presented here are 21 T cell receptor beta chains from one specimen sequenced in a study of blood T cell repertoires in COVID-19. Assay: immunoSEQ multiplex PCR; the TCRdb copy retains only in-frame clones and omits some. This sample has 250,000 or so clones, with 84% found just once. Sample: peripheral blood. Receptors originate from a woman aged 40 to 50 who had recovered from COVID-19.

The genes are TRBV19 and TRBJ1-2, with TRBD1 matching over 11 bases. Germline V gene lookup returns CDR1 LNHDA and CDR2 SQIVND (reference sequence). J was trimmed by 4 bases and V by 5 bases; bases with no gene match: 6. The CDR3 loop spans 15 amino acids. CDR3 DNA: TGTGCCAGTAGTTTCGGACAGGGGGCGAGCTATGGCTACACCTTC. The encoded protein is CASSFGQGASYGYTF. Based on the CDR3 plus reference TRBV19 and TRBJ1-2, the full variable domain is DGGITQSPKYLFRKEGQNVTLSCEQNLNHDAMYWYRQDPGQGLRLIYYSQIVNDFQKGDIAEGYSVSREKKESFPLTVTSAQKNPTAFYLCASSFGQGASYGYTFGSGTRLTVV.

The chain links TRBV5-1 to TRBJ2-2, with D possibly matching TRBD1 (6 bases). Per the germline V gene, CDR1 is SGHRS and CDR2 is YFSETQ. Between the trimmed V and J ends, which lost 5 bases and 4 bases, there was a span of 12 bases. The CDR3 covers 14 residues. The CDR3 region has the DNA TGCGCCAGCAGTCCCCCGGACAGCACCGGGGAGCTGTTTTTT. Protein: CASSPPDSTGELFF.

The chain links TRBV11-3 to TRBJ1-6; D remains ambiguous. The germline CDR1 and CDR2 sequences are SGHNT and YENEEA. This CDR3 contains 13 residues. V was clipped by 5 bases and J by 10 bases, with 12 bases between them. The CDR3 DNA reads TGTGCCAGCAGCAAGGAGGGAGAATCACCCCTCCACTTT. Protein sequence: CASSKEGESPLHF.

This clone was picked up a small number of times. The CDR3 loop is CATGGSDRVPESNTGELFF. CDR3 coding DNA: TGTGCCACCGGGGGTTCGGACAGGGTACCCGAATCGAACACCGGGGAGCTGTTTTTT. The chain couples TRBV24-1 to TRBJ2-2; 8 bases align to TRBD1. Germline-derived CDR1 and CDR2 are KGHDR and SFDVKD. This CDR3 region has 19 residues. Trimming took 9 bases from V and 0 from J; bases not matched to a gene: 17.

V usage is TRBV9 and J usage is TRBJ2-3; D is perhaps TRBD2 (6 bases). The germline V and J ends were trimmed by 0 bases and 1 base, with 12 bases remaining between them. Germline CDR1 reads SGDLS; CDR2 reads YYNGEE. The CDR3 runs 16 residues. The CDR3 DNA reads TGTGCCAGCAGCGTAGGGGCTGGCGGGGGCACAGATACGCAGTATTTT. Protein sequence: CASSVGAGGGTDTQYF.

The chain carries TRBV6-5 and TRBJ2-7, with 8 nucleotides matching TRBD1. V dropped 6 bases and J dropped 3; count of bases not matched to a gene: 4. Germline CDR1 is MNHEY and CDR2 is SVGAGI. CDR3 length equals 13 residues. The CDR3 reads CASRTGANYEQYF. In DNA form, the CDR3 reads TGTGCCAGCAGGACAGGGGCGAACTACGAGCAGTACTTC.

The J gene is TRBJ1-2, the V gene TRBV6-4; the D is unclear. V was pared by 0 bases and J by 0 bases, with 5 bases between. The CDR3 is 14 amino acids. Germline-derived CDR1 and CDR2 are MRHNA and SNTAGT. CDR3 in DNA: TGTGCCAGCAGTGACTCGGGCTCTAACTATGGCTACACCTTC. It encodes CASSDSGSNYGYTF.

V and J are TRBV11-2 and TRBJ1-2; possibly TRBD1 for D (6 bases). The CDR3 is made up of 16 amino acids. V lost 5 bases and J lost 4, with 20 bases in between. The germline CDR1 and CDR2 sequences are SGHAT and FQNNGV. The CDR3 region has the DNA TGTGCCAGCAGCCCCGTACGGGGGGCGGGTGGCTATGGCTACACCTTC. Its protein is CASSPVRGAGGYGYTF.

The chain uses TRBV6-5 and TRBJ1-1; a weak D match, TRBD1 (6 bases). V dropped 6 bases and J dropped 5 bases, with 10 bases sitting between them. The CDR3 is made up of 12 amino acids. Per the germline V gene, CDR1 is MNHEY and CDR2 is SVGAGI. The CDR3 is CASSLDRTEAFF. As DNA, the CDR3 is TGTGCCAGCAGCCTCGACAGGACTGAAGCTTTCTTT.

This clone was picked up one time. The chain combines TRBV28 with TRBJ2-7; perhaps TRBD1 as D (6 bases). V shed 3 bases and J shed 3 bases, with 12 bases lying between them. Germline values: CDR1 MDHEN, CDR2 SYDVKM. The CDR3 extends over 14 amino acids. CDR3 protein: CASSLDSILYEQYF. The CDR3 DNA follows: TGTGCCAGCAGTTTGGACAGTATCCTCTACGAGCAGTACTTC.

The rearrangement uses TRBV11-2 and TRBJ1-3, with a weak D call TRBD1 (6 bases). V was clipped by 5 bases and J by 0 bases, with 11 bases between them. CDR1 and CDR2 (germline): SGHAT, FQNNGV. This CDR3 contains 15 residues. The CDR3 loop is CASSPIQGSGNTIYF. The CDR3 DNA sequence: TGTGCCAGCAGCCCCATACAGGGCTCTGGAAACACCATATATTTT.

Details on this clone: This CDR3 is also generated by other DNA sequences in the sample. CDR3 nucleotide sequence: TGTGCCAGCAGCAGGGAACACTCCTACGAGCAGTACTTC. Translating gives CASSREHSYEQYF. The J gene is TRBJ2-7, the V gene TRBV2; weak D call: TRBD1 (5 bases). Germline V CDR1 and CDR2: SNHLY, FYNNEI. This CDR3 spans 13 amino acids. Trimming cost V 6 bases and J 0 bases, with 9 bases left between them.

The V and J genes are TRBV5-1 and TRBJ2-7, with D perhaps TRBD1 (5 bases). The germline CDR1 and CDR2 sequences are SGHRS and YFSETQ. The CDR3 consists of 18 residues. V dropped 1 base and J dropped 7 bases, with 27 bases sitting between them. CDR3 nucleotide sequence: TGCGCCAGCAGCTTGACAGGCGATGCTCTTAAGGGGTCGGGTGAGCAGTACTTC. It codes for CASSLTGDALKGSGEQYF.

This chain joins TRBV7-8 and TRBJ1-6; 12 bases agree with TRBD1. Per germline, CDR1 SGHVS and CDR2 FQNEAQ. V was pared by 4 bases and J by 6 bases, with 10 bases of the junction left unmatched. This CDR3 has 18 residues. Written as DNA, the CDR3 is TGTGCCAGCAGCTCGGGACAGGGGGCCCGTAAGATTAATTCACCCCTCCACTTT. Protein sequence: CASSSGQGARKINSPLHF.

This sequence joins TRBV30 and TRBJ1-1, with a possible D match to TRBD1 (5 bases). The CDR3 consists of 11 residues. V shed 6 bases and J shed 5 bases, with 10 bases lying between them. From germline, CDR1 is GTSNPN and CDR2 SVGIG (reference sequence). The CDR3 region is CACQGGTEAFF. CDR3 DNA sequence: TGTGCCTGCCAGGGTGGAACTGAAGCTTTCTTT.

The chain joins TRBV10-3 to TRBJ1-1; TRBD1 aligns across 8 bases. The CDR3 is 16 amino acids. Losses at the gene ends were 0 bases for V and 11 bases for J; bases not matched to a gene: 14. Germline V gene sequence: CDR1 ENHRY, CDR2 SYGVKD. CDR3 amino acids: CAISESVGQGARPAFF. The CDR3 nucleotides read TGTGCCATCAGTGAGTCGGTTGGTCAGGGGGCGCGTCCGGCTTTCTTT.

The rearrangement uses TRBV5-1 and TRBJ1-1; possibly TRBD1 for D (5 bases). The CDR3 totals 15 residues. Germline-derived CDR1 and CDR2 are SGHRS and YFSETQ. Trimming took off 0 bases at V and 3 bases at J, with 12 bases between the two ends. CDR3 loop: CASSLGQTLDTEAFF. The CDR3 bases are TGCGCCAGCAGCTTGGGACAGACTTTAGACACTGAAGCTTTCTTT.

The CDR3 spells CASRGQWSSYEQYF. The DNA of the CDR3 is TGTGCCAGCAGGGGACAGTGGAGCTCCTACGAGCAGTACTTC. This sequence joins TRBV2 and TRBJ2-7; the match to TRBD1 covers 7 bases. CDR1 SNHLY and CDR2 FYNNEI come from the germline V gene. There are 14 residues in the CDR3. V lost 6 bases, J lost 0 bases, and 5 bases stayed unmatched.

DNA of the CDR3: TGTGCCAGCAGCACCAGGGGATTAGACGGCAATCAGCCCCAGCATTTT. Translated: CASSTRGLDGNQPQHF. V gene TRBV4-2 combines with J gene TRBJ1-5; tentative D call: TRBD1 (6 bases). The CDR3 contains 16 residues. The V gene's germline CDR1 is LGHNA and CDR2 YNFKEQ. Trimming shortened V by 5 bases and J by 2 bases, and 16 bases separated the two germline ends.

The rearrangement links TRBV6-6 to TRBJ1-5; 7 bases are shared with TRBD1. The length of the CDR3 is 14 residues. CDR1 MNHNY and CDR2 SVGAGI come from the germline V gene (reference sequence). The junction had 6 bases not matched to a gene; V was cut back by 5 bases and J by 5 bases. CDR3 sequence (DNA): TGTGCCAGCAGTCAAACAGGGGCCGATCAGCCCCAGCATTTT. Translation: CASSQTGADQPQHF.

The CDR3: CASSRSALAGGNEQFF. The CDR3 DNA reads as TGTGCCAGCTCACGAAGTGCTCTAGCGGGGGGAAATGAGCAGTTCTTC. The chain couples TRBV18 to TRBJ2-1; 11 positions match TRBD2. The junction had 9 bases not matched to a gene; V was cut back by 4 bases and J by 7 bases. Germline assignment: CDR1 KGHSH and CDR2 LQKENI. This CDR3 is 16 amino acids long. Combining the CDR3 with reference TRBV18 and TRBJ2-1 gives the whole variable domain NAGVMQNPRHLVRRRGQEARLRCSPMKGHSHVYWYRQLPEEGLKFMVYLQKENIIDESGMPKERFSAEFPKEGPSILRIQQVVRGDSAAYFCASSRSALAGGNEQFFGPGTRLTVL.